Each of the 5 T cell receptor beta chains below was sequenced from the same sample in a study of blood T cell repertoires in COVID-19. Some clones are missing from TCRdb's copy, which holds only in-frame ones; the method was immunoSEQ multiplex PCR. The table records about 75,000 clones, 79% of them present only once. Material: peripheral blood. These TCRs come from a woman aged 80 or over with active or convalescent COVID-19.

Here the CDR3 DNA reads TGTGCCAGCAGTTTAAAGTCTTTCAGGGGGGATCAGCCCCAGCATTTT. This encodes CASSLKSFRGDQPQHF. The chain uses TRBV28 and TRBJ1-5; 7 bases align to TRBD1. This CDR3 is 16 amino acids long. Trimming at V came to 2 bases and at J to 5 bases, leaving 9 bases not matched to a gene. In germline, CDR1 is MDHEN, CDR2 SYDVKM. The full variable domain, in which reference TRBV28 and TRBJ1-5 provide the parts outside the CDR3, is DVKVTQSSRYLVKRTGEKVFLECVQDMDHENMFWYRQDPGLGLRLIYFSYDVKMKEKGDIPEGYSVSREKKERFSLILESASTNQTSMYLCASSLKSFRGDQPQHFGDGTRLSIL.

The chain recombines TRBV21-1 with TRBJ2-7; the table's D gene call, TRBD2, was not cross checked with the DNA. TRBV21-1 is a known pseudogene. The CDR3 loop spans 16 amino acids. The CDR3 DNA reads TGTGCCAGCAGCAGCCGACGGACTAGCGGCTCCTACGAGCAGTACTTC. It codes for CASSSRRTSGSYEQYF.

The J gene is TRBJ1-2, the V gene TRBV27; 7 bases match TRBD1. The V and J ends lost 1 base and 4 bases, in that order; junction bases with no gene match: 9. Germline values: CDR1 MNHEY, CDR2 SMNVEV (reference sequence). The CDR3 has 16 residues. This CDR3 is CASSLFGQGGFYGYTF. The CDR3 DNA sequence: TGTGCCAGCAGTTTATTTGGGCAGGGGGGCTTCTATGGCTACACCTTC.

This clone was found a few times. This chain connects TRBV2 to TRBJ2-3; possibly TRBD2 for D (5 bases). The V end was cut by 7 bases, the J end by 5 bases, with 16 bases between. The germline gives CDR1 SNHLY, CDR2 FYNNEI. The CDR3 contains 14 residues. In nucleotides, the CDR3 is TGTGCCAGCATAAAGACTGAGGCGGGAGATACGCAGTATTTT. The encoded protein is CASIKTEAGDTQYF. Based on the CDR3 plus reference TRBV2 and TRBJ2-3, the full variable domain is EPEVTQTPSHQVTQMGQEVILRCVPISNHLYFYWYRQILGQKVEFLVSFYNNEISEKSEIFDDQFSVERPDGSNFTLKIRSTKLEDSAMYFCASIKTEAGDTQYFGPGTRLTVL.

This clone occurred once. The chain uses TRBV27 and TRBJ2-1; 9 nucleotides align to TRBD2. Germline V lookup: CDR1 MNHEY, CDR2 SMNVEV (reference sequence). V lost 7 bases to trimming and J lost 3 bases; unmatched junction nucleotides: 7. The CDR3 covers 15 residues. The CDR3 loop is CASNKAGGLYNEQFF. As DNA, the CDR3 is TGTGCCAGCAATAAGGCGGGAGGGCTCTACAATGAGCAGTTCTTC.